This T cell receptor beta chain comes out of a study of blood T cells in healthy people across ages. This CDR3 is 15 amino acids long. V was pared by 3 bases and J by 8 bases, with 18 bases between. The V gene's germline CDR1 is MDHEN and CDR2 SYDVKM. With a J-beta primer mix and a sample-barcoded 5' primer, a second PCR ran about 7 to 11 cycles. The authors tagged each cDNA molecule using a template-switch adaptor with 12 random nucleotides. Per-sample output comprised a minimum of 2.5 million paired-end reads containing CDR3. MiXCR, run by TCRdb on the 5' RACE reads, gives a single entry per CDR3 protein. Among roughly 700,000 distinct CDR3 sequences listed, about 30% were seen once. Each sample had at least 6.5 million PBMCs isolated. This clonotype was found many times.

Sequenced: blood. V gene TRBV28 combines with J gene TRBJ2-3; D gene uncertain. The receptor comes from a woman aged 80 or older in good health. CDR3 sequence (DNA): TGTGCCAGCAGTTTCAAGGTACTAACGTACGGTACGCAGTATTTT. It encodes CASSFKVLTYGTQYF.